This T cell receptor beta chain appears in the sequencing data of a study of human T cells and chemical hapten exposure. The CDR3 runs to 15 residues. Germline CDR1 SGHDN, CDR2 FVKESK. Time point in this sample: patch test 3, about 24 weeks after DPC sensitization. Treatment noted: therapeutic diphenylcyclopropenone sensitization with weekly scalp DPC. Study observations and caveats: Expanded TCRs grouped into significantly more large CDR3 similarity clusters than controls produced.

To note about this clonotype: Its antigen is as yet unknown. A read error is possible here, since a much larger clone lies one base away.

TCRdb passed the RACE reads through MiXCR, listing each CDR3 protein once. Counted here are tens of thousands of distinct CDR3 sequences, approximately 9.9% occurring once; the ten biggest clones make up roughly 15%. The chain combines TRBV14 with TRBJ2-1; D may be TRBD1 (6 bases). This sequence was found in a woman between 40 and 55 years old with alopecia areata. Some clones in this sample may be carry-over from other donors' samples. The sequences come from whole blood, collected in connection with sensitization to the hapten diphenylcyclopropenone (DPC). The CDR3 bases are TGTGCCGGCAGCAGGCAGGGGTCCACCTACAATGAGCAGTTCTTC. Translated, it gives CAGSRQGSTYNEQFF.